These T cell receptor beta chains were read from a single sample in a study of blood T cell repertoires in COVID-19. Repertoires were generated with immunoSEQ multiplex PCR, while TCRdb's copy carries only in-frame clones and drops some. The table lists 60,000 to 90,000 clones, around 79% of them singletons. Material: peripheral blood. Receptors originate from a man between 60 and 70 years old with acute or convalescent COVID-19. The CDR3 runs from the conserved cysteine through the conserved F or W. The order of the fields is clone size, D gene, J gene, V gene, CDR3 protein, CDR3 DNA. A D gene is named only where the DNA matches it firmly. The listing skips clone size in some rows; elsewhere it reads once, few, many or a size class.

clone_size: .; d_call: .; j_call: TRBJ2-7; v_call: TRBV6-5; cdr3_aa: CASTSVSVHEQYF; cdr3_nt: TGTGCCAGCACAAGCGTTTCAGTCCACGAGCAGTACTTC
clone_size: .; d_call: TRBD2; j_call: TRBJ2-1; v_call: TRBV3-1/TRBV3-2; cdr3_aa: CASSQGAPGTSGRAFNEQFF; cdr3_nt: TGTGCCAGCAGCCAAGGAGCTCCCGGGACTAGCGGGAGAGCATTCAATGAGCAGTTCTTC
clone_size: .; d_call: .; j_call: TRBJ2-2; v_call: TRBV6-1; cdr3_aa: CASSEARYGGELFF; cdr3_nt: TGTGCCAGCAGTGAAGCGCGATATGGCGGGGAGCTGTTTTTT
clone_size: .; d_call: TRBD1; j_call: TRBJ2-7; v_call: TRBV18; cdr3_aa: CASSRPLGTGAYEQYF; cdr3_nt: TGTGCCAGCTCACGTCCTTTGGGGACAGGGGCCTACGAGCAGTACTTC
clone_size: .; d_call: TRBD1; j_call: TRBJ1-1; v_call: TRBV6-5; cdr3_aa: CASGSGTGETEAFF; cdr3_nt: TGTGCCAGCGGCTCCGGGACAGGGGAGACTGAAGCTTTCTTT
clone_size: .; d_call: TRBD1; j_call: TRBJ1-4; v_call: TRBV5-4; cdr3_aa: CASSSSRDRAQSREKLFF; cdr3_nt: TGTGCCAGCAGCTCATCACGGGACAGGGCTCAGTCGCGTGAAAAACTGTTTTTT
clone_size: .; d_call: .; j_call: TRBJ2-3; v_call: TRBV19; cdr3_aa: CASSITAGVTDTQYF; cdr3_nt: TGTGCCAGTAGTATCACGGCAGGGGTCACAGATACGCAGTATTTT
clone_size: .; d_call: TRBD2; j_call: TRBJ2-7; v_call: TRBV10-3; cdr3_aa: CAIRTSGSSYEQYF; cdr3_nt: TGTGCCATCAGAACTAGCGGGAGTTCCTACGAGCAGTACTTC
clone_size: .; d_call: TRBD2; j_call: TRBJ2-5; v_call: TRBV4-2; cdr3_aa: CASSQDPSDGGAYETQYF; cdr3_nt: TGTGCCAGCAGCCAAGATCCCTCCGACGGGGGGGCCTACGAGACCCAGTACTTC
clone_size: .; d_call: TRBD2; j_call: TRBJ2-3; v_call: TRBV4-1; cdr3_aa: CASSQAGGPTDTQYF; cdr3_nt: TGCGCCAGCAGCCAAGCGGGGGGGCCGACAGATACGCAGTATTTT
clone_size: .; d_call: .; j_call: TRBJ2-3; v_call: TRBV11-3; cdr3_aa: CASSLGHGVEGTQYF; cdr3_nt: TGTGCCAGCAGCTTAGGGCACGGGGTAGAAGGTACGCAGTATTTT
clone_size: once; d_call: .; j_call: TRBJ1-3; v_call: TRBV11-2; cdr3_aa: CASSLGGSGNTIYF; cdr3_nt: TGTGCCAGCAGCTTAGGCGGATCTGGAAACACCATATATTTT
clone_size: .; d_call: TRBD2; j_call: TRBJ2-1; v_call: TRBV5-4; cdr3_aa: CASSSRMASGVLREFF; cdr3_nt: TGTGCCAGCAGCTCCCGGATGGCTAGCGGGGTCCTCCGGGAGTTCTTC
clone_size: .; d_call: TRBD1; j_call: TRBJ1-1; v_call: TRBV19; cdr3_aa: CASSIDWTGRLGAFF; cdr3_nt: TGTGCCAGTAGTATAGATTGGACAGGGCGTTTAGGAGCTTTCTTT
clone_size: once; d_call: .; j_call: TRBJ2-7; v_call: TRBV4-1; cdr3_aa: CASSPRQVADEQYF; cdr3_nt: TGCGCCAGCAGCCCAAGACAGGTTGCCGACGAGCAGTACTTC
clone_size: few; d_call: .; j_call: TRBJ1-4; v_call: TRBV5-1; cdr3_aa: CASRSIPGEKLFF; cdr3_nt: TGCGCCAGCAGGTCAATCCCAGGTGAAAAACTGTTTTTT
clone_size: .; d_call: .; j_call: TRBJ2-5; v_call: TRBV3-1/TRBV3-2; cdr3_aa: CASSQDWRGRETQYF; cdr3_nt: TGTGCCAGCAGCCAAGATTGGAGGGGACGAGAGACCCAGTACTTC
clone_size: .; d_call: .; j_call: TRBJ2-1; v_call: TRBV19; cdr3_aa: CASSIHRGRSVSSGKYNEQFF; cdr3_nt: TGTGCCAGTAGTATCCACAGGGGGCGCTCAGTTAGTAGCGGGAAATACAATGAGCAGTTCTTC
clone_size: .; d_call: .; j_call: TRBJ2-3; v_call: TRBV3-1/TRBV3-2; cdr3_aa: CASSQGASGTDTQYF; cdr3_nt: TGTGCCAGCAGCCAAGGGGCTAGCGGCACAGATACGCAGTATTTT
clone_size: .; d_call: .; j_call: TRBJ2-2; v_call: TRBV4-1; cdr3_aa: CASSKGGGGTGELFF; cdr3_nt: TGCGCCAGCAGCAAAGGGGGCGGGGGCACCGGGGAGCTGTTTTTT